The source of this T cell receptor beta chain is a study of vaccination and CD4 T cells after COVID-19. Study overall: The post-COVID sampling time was a median about 100 days after diagnosis, ranging from 35 to 161.

The treatment is: roughly ten-day PBMC culture with coronavirus spike peptide pools or control peptides (ViraFEST assay). Cultured CD4+ T cell DNA underwent sequencing with the Oncomine TCR Beta short-read assay. TCRdb reprocessed the PCR reads via MiXCR and lists one record per CDR3 protein. This table holds some 16,000 distinct CDR3 sequences, around 52% found once. This CDR3 region has 13 residues. In germline, CDR1 is MNHEY, CDR2 SVGEGT. Trimming cost V 5 bases and J 2 bases, with 9 bases left between them. Only a few counts were recorded for this clonotype. What it recognizes is unknown. The V call is TRBV6-2 or TRBV6-3, the J call TRBJ1-2; D is perhaps TRBD1 (5 bases). This specimen consisted of CD4+ T cells from blood, cultured in vitro, obtained before SARS-CoV-2 vaccination. The clonotype comes from a human donor who had recovered from COVID-19. The CDR3 loop is CASSQTENYGYTF. The DNA of the CDR3 is TGTGCCAGCAGTCAGACAGAGAACTATGGCTACACCTTC.